This T cell receptor (beta chain) was sequenced for a study of T-cell memory formation after mild COVID-19. Looking at the study overall: Clustering of TCRs was largely donor specific. Findings and limits, study-wide: Some SARS-CoV-2-responding clones were already detected in memory before infection.

The CDR3 length is 17 residues. J was trimmed by 4 bases and V by 7 bases; bases with no gene match: 9. Germline CDR1 reads SNHLY; CDR2 reads FYNNEI. Via MiXCR, TCRdb re-called the 5' RACE reads, giving one row per CDR3 protein. The table lists 400,000 or so distinct CDR3 sequences, about 19% of them singletons. In the case of this clonotype: What it binds is unknown.

This clonotype originated in an adult woman who had mild COVID-19 (a few samples of this study predate the infection). Cell type and time point are not known. The specimen sequenced was PBMCs or a T cell subset sorted from them (not recorded which). The chain couples TRBV2 to TRBJ2-3; 15 bases agree with TRBD2. Here the CDR3 DNA reads TGTGCCAGCATCCCGGGACTAGCGGGAGGAAGGGCAGATACGCAGTATTTT. Its translation is CASIPGLAGGRADTQYF.